This T cell receptor (beta chain) was sequenced during a study of OX40 agonist ivuxolimab in advanced cancers. About the full investigation: Ivuxolimab was an agonistic, fully human IgG2 monoclonal antibody directed against OX40 (CD134), a costimulatory receptor. Intravenous ivuxolimab was administered to patients every 2 weeks at six dose levels: 0.01, 0.1, 0.3, 1.5, 3 and 10 mg/kg. Prior anti-PD-1, anti-PD-L1 or anti-CTLA-4 therapy was permitted, and approximately 39% of dose-escalation patients had received checkpoint inhibitors. The paper covers the monotherapy dose-escalation part of the phase I ivuxolimab trial, which included N of about 50 patients. In the dose-escalation cohort, roughly 82% of patients were male, and the mean age was around 65 years with a range of roughly 20 to 79. Three dose-escalation patients achieved partial responses, one with hepatocellular carcinoma and two with cutaneous melanoma. Peripheral TCRbeta sequencing was intended to test whether TCR sequence diversity was altered and clonal T-cell expansion was caused by ivuxolimab. Of the approximately 50 dose-escalation patients, hepatocellular carcinoma was present in 19, melanoma in roughly 15, renal cell carcinoma in 9 and head and neck cancer in 9. The paper's findings and limits, for the study overall: Low levels of normalized T-cell clonal expansion were also seen in some patients who did not respond. After ivuxolimab, CD8+ T cells had more expanded clones than CD4+ T cells on average. In the 0.1-3.0 mg/kg groups, partial responders had among the lowest normalized peripheral clonal expansion, particularly in CD8+ T cells. Antigen specificity was not determined for the clonally expanded peripheral T cells. At doses of 0.1 to 3.0 mg/kg, clonal expansion of both CD4+ and CD8+ blood T cells was observed from baseline to week 6.

Germline trimming: 2 bases from V, 5 bases from J; junction bases outside gene matches: 7. The CDR3 has 15 amino acids, counting the end cysteine and phenylalanine. The retained sequence is limited to the CDR3, 45 bases, with the frame set at the first base. CDR1 and CDR2, per the germline V gene (reference sequence), are MNHEY and SMNVEV. Patients with autoimmune disease history or receiving systemic immunosuppression were excluded from the trial. Peripheral blood for TCR sequencing was collected from all dose cohorts at baseline, on cycle 4 day 1, and on cycle 7 day 1. Samples were obtained from an open-label, multicenter, first-in-human phase I dose-escalation trial of ivuxolimab. Adults with locally advanced or metastatic melanoma, renal cell, hepatocellular, or head and neck squamous cell carcinoma were enrolled in the trial. CD4+ and CD8+ T cells were sorted separately from peripheral blood before TCR sequencing.

Genomic DNA was extracted from sorted cells for sequencing of the TCRbeta CDR3 region. TCRbeta CDR3 regions were sequenced using the immunoSEQ Assay. The table comes from immuneACCESS by way of TCRdb, which keeps in-frame sequences with V and J called. Part of the clones is missing from these tables; in studies checked, under half for an unresolved V gene and the rest for unknown reasons. The table for this sample lists over 55,000 clones; roughly nine tenths of them were counted only once. The biggest ten clones account for around 1.8% of the sample. As to this clone: Its specific antigen is unknown. The sample holds no much larger clone one base away, and base qualities are not on file.

This receptor chain uses TRBV27 and TRBJ2-3; 7 of the junction bases match TRBD2. This clonotype originated in an adult with an advanced solid tumor such as melanoma, head and neck, liver or kidney cancer. This specimen consisted of CD4+ or CD8+ T cells sorted from blood, obtained in a trial of the OX40 agonist ivuxolimab. The sequenced DNA is TGTGCCAGCAGTTTAGCGGGAGCGGGTCTAGATACGCAGTATTTT. Its protein product is CASSLAGAGLDTQYF.